Listed below are T cell receptor beta chains from one sample, sequenced in a study of glioma-infiltrating T cells after dendritic cell vaccination. Generated by immunoSEQ multiplex PCR, the TCRdb table keeps only in-frame clones and is missing some. The table shows approximately 92,000 clones, with 65% to 85% occurring only once. Specimen: blood, collected after dendritic cell vaccination. The source of these receptors is a human donor with glioblastoma. Both conserved end residues are part of each CDR3. The order of the fields is D gene, J gene, clone size, V gene, CDR3 protein, CDR3 DNA. The D gene is left open where the match is weak. Clone size is stated in some rows and not others, as once, few, many or a class when expanded.

- TRBJ1-3 - TRBV18 CASSPGGYSGNTIYF TGTGCCAGCTCACCAGGAGGATACTCTGGAAACACCATATATTTT
TRBD1 TRBJ1-2 once TRBV19 CASSIGTGTDGYTF TGTGCCAGTAGTATCGGGACAGGGACGGATGGCTACACCTTC
- TRBJ1-1 - TRBV19 CASSIPLGGNTEAFF TGTGCCAGTAGTATCCCCCTCGGGGGGAACACTGAAGCTTTCTTT
TRBD1 TRBJ1-2 - TRBV18 CASSQGERDGYTF TGTGCCAGCTCCCAGGGGGAGAGGGATGGCTACACCTTC
TRBD2 TRBJ2-3 - TRBV4-2 CASSQELAASAGHTDTQYF TGTGCCAGCAGCCAAGAACTAGCGGCCTCAGCAGGTCACACAGATACGCAGTATTTT
TRBD2 TRBJ2-4 - TRBV5-1 CASKREGGDIQYF TGCGCCAGCAAACGGGAGGGCGGGGACATTCAGTACTTC
- TRBJ1-2 - TRBV30 CAWSVRRGNYGYTF TGTGCCTGGAGTGTACGTCGGGGGAACTATGGCTACACCTTC
- TRBJ1-1 - TRBV18 CASSPPSWTEAFF TGTGCCAGCTCACCCCCTAGTTGGACTGAAGCTTTCTTT
TRBD1 TRBJ1-3 - TRBV6-1 CASTFGDSSGNTIYF TGTGCCAGCACCTTTGGGGACAGCTCTGGAAACACCATATATTTT
- TRBJ2-2 - TRBV4-1 CASSLWEANTGELFF TGCGCCAGCAGCCTGTGGGAGGCGAACACCGGGGAGCTGTTTTTT
TRBD1 TRBJ2-1 - TRBV6-1 CASSPGTGFNEQFF TGTGCCAGCAGCCCCGGGACAGGTTTCAATGAGCAGTTCTTC
TRBD2 TRBJ2-2 - TRBV4-1 CASSQEGAGLAANTGELFF TGCGCCAGCAGCCAAGAAGGGGCGGGACTAGCCGCGAACACCGGGGAGCTGTTTTTT
TRBD1 TRBJ2-1 - TRBV2 CAETPRQGTQNEQFF TGTGCCGAAACCCCCAGACAGGGCACCCAAAATGAGCAGTTCTTC
TRBD1 TRBJ2-3 - TRBV7-3 CASSKQGADTQYF TGTGCCAGCAGCAAACAGGGGGCAGATACGCAGTATTTT
- TRBJ2-7 - TRBV30 CAWSRLETKYEQYF TGTGCCTGGAGCCGACTAGAAACGAAGTACGAGCAGTACTTC
- TRBJ1-2 - TRBV28 CASSSHSSIYGYTF TGTGCCAGCAGTTCCCACTCGTCGATTTATGGCTACACCTTC
- TRBJ2-7 - TRBV5-6 CASSLGGYEQYF TGTGCCAGCAGCTTAGGGGGCTACGAGCAGTACTTC
TRBD2 TRBJ2-7 - TRBV9 CASSVAGTGLAGLEQYF TGTGCCAGCAGCGTAGCCGGAACGGGACTAGCGGGTCTCGAGCAGTACTTC
TRBD2 TRBJ2-5 once TRBV5-1 CASSSERGGETQYF TGCGCCAGCAGCAGCGAGCGGGGGGGGGAGACCCAGTACTTC
- TRBJ2-7 - TRBV29-1 CSVERQGYEQYF TGCAGCGTTGAACGGCAGGGATACGAGCAGTACTTC
- TRBJ2-7 - TRBV4-1 CASSQDYGYEQYF TGCGCCAGCAGCCAAGATTACGGCTACGAGCAGTACTTC
- TRBJ2-5 - TRBV5-1 CASSRQETQYF TGCGCCAGCAGCCGCCAAGAGACCCAGTACTTC
TRBD1 TRBJ1-2 few TRBV5-4 CASSLKGGRWYGYTF TGTGCCAGCAGCTTGAAAGGGGGCAGGTGGTATGGCTACACCTTC
TRBD1 TRBJ1-5 - TRBV5-1 CASSQGQGGQPQHF TGCGCCAGCAGCCAGGGACAGGGGGGGCAGCCCCAGCATTTT
- TRBJ2-1 - TRBV5-1 CASRLVREQFF TGCGCCAGCCGACTAGTACGGGAGCAGTTCTTC
TRBD1 TRBJ2-7 - TRBV29-1 CSVGRDPGGEQYF TGCAGCGTTGGTCGGGACCCAGGGGGCGAGCAGTACTTC
TRBD1 TRBJ1-2 once TRBV7-8 CASSTSDRGLGYTF TGTGCCAGCAGCACCTCGGACAGGGGCTTGGGCTACACCTTC
TRBD1 TRBJ2-2 - TRBV10-2 CASSLGQVAGELFF TGCGCCAGCAGTCTGGGACAGGTCGCCGGGGAGCTGTTTTTT
TRBD1 TRBJ2-7 - TRBV4-1 CASSQTGGRGPPFREQYF TGCGCCAGCAGCCAAACAGGAGGCAGGGGGCCCCCTTTTCGGGAGCAGTACTTC
TRBD2 TRBJ2-1 once TRBV27 CASSFTSGGRKNEQFF TGTGCCAGCAGTTTTACTAGCGGGGGCCGTAAGAATGAGCAGTTCTTC
- TRBJ1-2 - TRBV5-6 CASSQFRDTTVSNYGYTF TGTGCCAGCAGCCAATTTCGGGACACCACCGTCTCTAACTATGGCTACACCTTC
TRBD2 TRBJ2-1 - TRBV19 CASINLRGGNNEQFF TGTGCCAGTATCAATTTGCGCGGGGGGAACAATGAGCAGTTCTTC
TRBD2 TRBJ2-1 - TRBV7-9 CASSLATSGVNEQFF TGTGCCAGCAGCTTAGCTACTAGCGGGGTAAATGAGCAGTTCTTC
- TRBJ1-6 - TRBV6-5 CAIGEVDSPLHF TGTGCCATCGGGGAGGTTGATTCACCCCTCCACTTT
TRBD2 TRBJ2-7 - TRBV5-4 CASSSELASYEQYF TGTGCCAGCAGCTCCGAACTAGCGTCCTACGAGCAGTACTTC
TRBD1 TRBJ1-3 medium-sized TRBV4-1 CASSQDDRDGNTIYF TGCGCCAGCAGCCAAGATGACAGGGACGGGAACACCATATATTTT
- TRBJ2-7 - TRBV11-1 CASSSRTDIYEQYF TGTGCCAGCAGCTCTCGGACAGATATCTACGAGCAGTACTTC
TRBD2 TRBJ2-5 - TRBV4-1 CASSQGQGLAGGRWTQYF TGCGCCAGCAGCCAAGGTCAGGGACTAGCGGGAGGCCGATGGACCCAGTACTTC
TRBD1 TRBJ1-6 - TRBV7-2 CASSSGQGGNSPLHF TGTGCCAGCAGCTCCGGACAGGGAGGTAATTCACCCCTCCACTTT
- TRBJ1-1 - TRBV19 CASSIGQQNTEAFF TGTGCCAGTAGTATTGGGCAGCAGAACACTGAAGCTTTCTTT
- TRBJ2-1 - TRBV9 CASSPQSKGGQTYNEQFF TGTGCCAGCAGCCCACAGAGCAAAGGGGGTCAGACCTACAATGAGCAGTTCTTC
TRBD1 TRBJ1-4 - TRBV28 CASSLPGQGNEKLFF TGTGCCAGCAGTTTACCGGGACAGGGAAATGAAAAACTGTTTTTT
- TRBJ2-3 - TRBV10-2 CASRIEDTSSTDTQYF TGCGCCAGCAGGATCGAGGACACGTCGAGCACAGATACGCAGTATTTT
- TRBJ1-1 few TRBV12-5 CASGLNGREAFF TGTGCTAGTGGTTTGAATGGCAGAGAAGCTTTCTTT
TRBD2 TRBJ2-3 - TRBV30 CAWNPSRTSGSWGTDTQYF TGTGCCTGGAATCCGTCACGGACTAGCGGGAGTTGGGGCACAGATACGCAGTATTTT
TRBD2 TRBJ2-5 - TRBV18 CASSFTAGEGETQYF TGTGCCAGCTCATTTACCGCGGGGGAAGGGGAGACCCAGTACTTC
- TRBJ2-3 once TRBV5-1 CASSLRGTTDTQYF TGCGCCAGCAGCTTGCGGGGGACCACAGATACGCAGTATTTT
TRBD1 TRBJ2-2 - TRBV5-1 CASSFPTGTGGTGELFF TGCGCCAGCAGCTTTCCAACCGGGACAGGGGGCACCGGGGAGCTGTTTTTT
TRBD2 TRBJ2-1 - TRBV5-1 CASSSGLAGGPDNEQFF TGCGCCAGCAGCTCTGGACTAGCGGGGGGCCCCGACAATGAGCAGTTCTTC
- TRBJ1-3 few TRBV4-2 CASRGSSGNTIYF TGTGCCAGCAGGGGGAGCTCTGGAAACACCATATATTTT
TRBD1 TRBJ2-7 - TRBV5-1 CASSFQGDYEQYF TGCGCCAGCAGCTTCCAGGGGGATTACGAGCAGTACTTC
- TRBJ2-3 - TRBV21-1 CASSPTGGESHTDTQYF TGTGCCAGCAGCCCAACAGGGGGCGAGTCTCACACAGATACGCAGTATTTT
- TRBJ1-1 few TRBV9 CASSVYQGGSEAFF TGTGCCAGCAGCGTATATCAGGGAGGCTCTGAAGCTTTCTTT
- TRBJ1-2 few TRBV10-3 CAINPGHLVNYGYTF TGTGCCATCAACCCGGGACACCTAGTTAACTATGGCTACACCTTC